This T cell receptor beta chain originates from a study of blood T cell repertoires in COVID-19. About the study: Specimens from acute and convalescent COVID-19 originated in the United States, Italy and Spain. Sample material is recorded as cDNA or gDNA derived from T cells, B-cell-depleted T cells, or PBMCs.

This clone was seen just once. With 3 bases removed from V and 9 bases from J, the gap between germline ends came to 25 bases. Looked up from germline, CDR1 is SGHTS and CDR2 is YDEGEE. The CDR3 spans 17 residues. Per the study methods: Quantification of nucleated cells was approximated via reference gene primer amplification. Repertoires were generated with immunoSEQ multiplex PCR, while TCRdb's copy carries only in-frame clones and drops some. That table gives V, J and clone size, and the DNA gave D and trimming. Of some 170,000 clones in the sample, roughly 82% are singletons; the top ten hold about 8.4%.

This chain connects TRBV5-8 to TRBJ1-5, with D tentatively TRBD1 (6 bases). The sequenced sample was peripheral blood. The clonotype comes from a woman aged 65 to 85 with acute or convalescent COVID-19. The CDR3 DNA follows: TGTGCCAGCAGCTCCCGGACAGTTTCCCCGGTCCTAGGGCCCCAGCATTTT. Its translation: CASSSRTVSPVLGPQHF.